The clone carrying this T cell receptor beta chain was detected only once. The data were produced by immunoSEQ multiplex PCR, yet TCRdb's version contains in-frame clones alone and is incomplete. The table has roughly 480,000 clones, nearly 90% seen once. The data originate from a study of blood T cell repertoires in COVID-19. Study in general: Sites across the United States, Italy and Spain contributed samples from acute and convalescent COVID-19.

While infection was still active, Seattle patients were enrolled and then followed longitudinally. The CDR3 length is 14 residues. Trimming cost V 6 bases and J 4 bases, with 16 bases left between them. Germline V gives CDR1 WSHSY, CDR2 SAAADI. The receptor was isolated from a man aged 18 to 30 with COVID-19, enrolled during active disease. This rearrangement joins TRBV10-2 to TRBJ2-7; TRBD2 might be the D (6 bases). The sample taken for sequencing was peripheral blood. The CDR3 here is CASSQDGGIYEQYF. The CDR3 nucleotides are TGCGCCAGCAGCCAAGACGGGGGTATATACGAGCAGTACTTC.